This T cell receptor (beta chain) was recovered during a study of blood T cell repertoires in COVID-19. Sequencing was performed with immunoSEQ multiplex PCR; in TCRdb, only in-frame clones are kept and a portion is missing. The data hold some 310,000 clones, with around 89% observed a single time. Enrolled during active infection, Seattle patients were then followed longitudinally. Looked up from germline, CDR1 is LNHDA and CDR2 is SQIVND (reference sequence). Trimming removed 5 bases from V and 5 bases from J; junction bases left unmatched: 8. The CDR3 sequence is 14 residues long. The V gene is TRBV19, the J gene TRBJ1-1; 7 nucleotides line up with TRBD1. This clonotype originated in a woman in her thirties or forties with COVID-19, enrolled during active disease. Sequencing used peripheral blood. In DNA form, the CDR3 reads TGTGCCAGTAGTCGCCGGACAGGAAAGACTGAAGCTTTCTTT. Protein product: CASSRRTGKTEAFF.